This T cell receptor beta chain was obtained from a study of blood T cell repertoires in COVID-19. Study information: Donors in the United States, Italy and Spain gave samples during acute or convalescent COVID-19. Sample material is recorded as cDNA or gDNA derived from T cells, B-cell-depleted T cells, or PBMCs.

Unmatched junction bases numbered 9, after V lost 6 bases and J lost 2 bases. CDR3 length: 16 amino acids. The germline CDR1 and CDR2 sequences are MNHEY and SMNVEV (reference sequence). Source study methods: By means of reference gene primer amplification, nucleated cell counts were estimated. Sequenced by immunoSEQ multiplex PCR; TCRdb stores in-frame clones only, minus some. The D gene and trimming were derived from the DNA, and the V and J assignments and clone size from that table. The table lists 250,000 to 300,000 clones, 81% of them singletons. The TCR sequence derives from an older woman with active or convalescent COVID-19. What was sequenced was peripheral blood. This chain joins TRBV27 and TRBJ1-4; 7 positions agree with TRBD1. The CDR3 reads CASSNLQGLTNEKLFF. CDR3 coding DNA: TGTGCCAGCAGCAATTTACAGGGGCTGACTAATGAAAAACTGTTTTTT.